Each of the 23 T cell receptor beta chains below was sequenced from the same sample in a study of Graves' ophthalmopathy and Graves' hyperthyroidism. Using RNA transcripts, the TCR beta CDR3 regions were amplified. First-round RT-PCR relied on HTBI primers, and a second-round multiplex PCR came next. Via MiXCR, TCRdb re-called the multiplex PCR reads, giving one row per CDR3 protein. The table has more than 300,000 distinct CDR3 sequences, 15% seen once; the top ten hold roughly 7%. The sequenced sample consisted of peripheral blood. These receptors were collected from a woman aged 18-29 years with stable Graves' hyperthyroidism.

J is TRBJ1-1 and V is TRBV5-1; D is ambiguous. V lost 0 bases, J lost 0 bases, and 9 bases lay in between. In germline, CDR1 is SGHRS, CDR2 YFSETQ. The CDR3 is 15 amino acids. The CDR3 region has the DNA TGCGCCAGCAGCTTGGAACTGGTGGTGAACACTGAAGCTTTCTTT. Its protein product is CASSLELVVNTEAFF.

This clonotype occurred many times. The chain recombines TRBV6-4 with TRBJ1-2, with 7 bases lining up with TRBD1. With V trimmed by 6 bases and J by 4 bases, 29 bases remained unmatched. CDR3 length equals 21 residues. Germline V gene sequence: CDR1 MRHNA, CDR2 SNTAGT. DNA for the CDR3: TGTGCCAGCAGAAGGCCTTTTTACAGGGGCAAAGGGGTTGGGGCCTCCTATGGCTACACCTTC. This gives the protein CASRRPFYRGKGVGASYGYTF.

This clonotype has at least ten counts. The V call is TRBV6-5, the J call TRBJ2-5, with D hard to call. Trimming pared 7 bases from V and 5 bases from J, leaving 14 bases between. Germline-derived CDR1 and CDR2 are MNHEY and SVGAGI. The length of the CDR3 is 13 residues. The CDR3 coding sequence is TGTGCCAGCACTTGGACCCTGCGGGAGACCCAGTACTTC. The encoded protein is CASTWTLRETQYF.

This clonotype was detected ten times or more. The chain has TRBV2 and TRBJ2-5; TRBD1 aligns across 8 bases. V lost 6 bases to trimming and J lost 4 bases; unmatched junction nucleotides: 7. The CDR3 covers 14 residues. Germline CDR1 is SNHLY and CDR2 is FYNNEI. The CDR3 DNA follows: TGTGCCAGCAGCGTTAGACAGGGGAGAGAGACCCAGTACTTC. It encodes CASSVRQGRETQYF.

This clonotype was found many times. V and J are TRBV19 and TRBJ1-3; 9 bases agree with TRBD1. Trimming removed 9 bases from V and 3 bases from J; junction bases left unmatched: 3. In germline, CDR1 is LNHDA, CDR2 SQIVND (reference sequence). This CDR3 has 13 residues. The CDR3 region has the DNA TGTGCCAGCGAGACAGGGGGTGGAAACACCATATATTTT. It is translated as CASETGGGNTIYF.

Many counts were recorded for this clonotype. V usage is TRBV6-5 and J usage is TRBJ2-7; D uncertain. Germline CDR1 is MNHEY and CDR2 is SVGAGI. CDR3 size: 13 residues. The V and J ends lost 3 bases and 5 bases respectively, with 11 bases between them. CDR3 protein: CASSYLRSDEQYF. The CDR3 region has the DNA TGTGCCAGCAGTTATTTAAGATCGGACGAGCAGTACTTC.

This clonotype was counted many times. The V gene is TRBV12-3 or TRBV12-4, the J gene TRBJ1-2, with D maybe TRBD1 (6 bases). Trimming shortened V by 0 bases and J by 8 bases, and 16 bases separated the two germline ends. The CDR3 spans 15 residues. The chain's CDR3 is CASSLASGAYGGYTF. The CDR3 DNA sequence: TGTGCCAGCAGTTTAGCGTCAGGGGCCTACGGGGGCTACACCTTC.

This chain joins TRBV14 and TRBJ1-5; possibly TRBD1 for D (6 bases). V lost 0 bases to trimming and J lost 6 bases, with 15 bases between them. The germline gives CDR1 SGHDN, CDR2 FVKESK. CDR3 length equals 16 residues. The CDR3 sequence: CASSQEDPQGGQPQHF. CDR3 bases: TGTGCCAGCAGCCAAGAGGATCCTCAAGGGGGTCAGCCCCAGCATTTT.

This clonotype has ten or more counts. The chain recombines TRBV7-9 with TRBJ1-1; D may be TRBD1 (5 bases). With 4 bases removed from V and 0 bases from J, the gap between germline ends came to 12 bases. The CDR3 runs to 15 residues. Germline V CDR1 and CDR2: SEHNR, FQNEAQ (reference sequence). The CDR3: CASSSLGRVNTEAFF. CDR3 nucleotides: TGTGCCAGCAGCTCACTGGGACGGGTGAACACTGAAGCTTTCTTT.

This clonotype was seen ten or more times. This sequence joins TRBV29-1 and TRBJ1-2, with TRBD1 matching over 10 bases. CDR3 length equals 14 residues. V shed 3 bases and J 3 bases; nucleotides not matched to a gene: 4. CDR1 and CDR2 from the germline V gene are SQVTM and ANQGSEA. CDR3 loop: CSVEGQGLDYGYTF. The CDR3 nucleotides read TGCAGCGTTGAGGGACAGGGGCTGGACTATGGCTACACCTTC.

This clonotype appeared many times. The V gene is TRBV19, the J gene TRBJ1-1, with D perhaps matching TRBD1 (6 bases). Germline CDR1 is LNHDA and CDR2 is SQIVND (reference sequence). The V gene lost 4 bases and the J gene lost 1 base, with 10 bases spanning the gap. The CDR3 runs 14 residues. The CDR3 is CASSKTGSNTEAFF. The CDR3 DNA reads TGTGCCAGTAGTAAGACAGGATCGAACACTGAAGCTTTCTTT.

This clonotype appeared many times. CDR3 nucleotides: TGTGCCAGCAGCTTAGAATCGGGGTTCTCCTACGAGCAGTACTTC. Translation: CASSLESGFSYEQYF. V is TRBV7-8 and J is TRBJ2-7; D may be TRBD2 (5 bases). Germline CDR1 SGHVS, CDR2 FQNEAQ. The CDR3 spans 15 residues. V dropped 1 base and J dropped 0 bases, with 10 bases sitting between them. The full variable domain, completed using reference TRBV7-8 and TRBJ2-7, is GAGVSQSPRYKVAKRGQDVALRCDPISGHVSLFWYQQALGQGPEFLTYFQNEAQLDKSGLPSDRFFAERPEGSVSTLKIQRTQQEDSAVYLCASSLESGFSYEQYFGPGTRLTVT.

This clonotype was seen just once. This chain uses TRBV19 with TRBJ1-2, with D maybe TRBD1 (5 bases). Germline CDR1 and CDR2: LNHDA and SQIVND (reference sequence). This CDR3 comprises 10 residues. This CDR3 reads CVRGRDGYTF. The CDR3 bases are TGTGTCCGGGGCAGAGATGGCTACACCTTC.

On this clonotype itself: One junction end does not reproduce the germline sequence, and a read error may be involved. The chain uses TRBV3-1 and TRBJ1-1, with TRBD1 as a possible D gene (6 bases). Germline values: CDR1 LGHDT, CDR2 YNNKEL (reference sequence). The CDR3 sequence is 16 residues long. CDR3 DNA: TGTGCCCGCAGCCAAAATTGGGGGCTCGGGAACACTGAAGCTTTCTTT. This translates into CARSQNWGLGNTEAFF.

This clonotype was observed at least ten times. CDR3 amino acids: CASSLHRTGVMFYEQYF. The CDR3 DNA follows: TGTGCCAGCAGTTTACACCGGACAGGGGTTATGTTCTACGAGCAGTACTTC. The chain recombines TRBV12-3 or TRBV12-4 with TRBJ2-7, with TRBD1 matching over 9 bases. The CDR3 runs 17 residues. V gave up 2 bases and J gave up 3 bases; unmatched junction bases: 11.

This clonotype occurred a few times. This chain links TRBV29-1 with TRBJ1-1, with a tentative D call TRBD1 (6 bases). Trimming took 6 bases from V and 0 from J, leaving 11 bases between them. Germline CDR1 SQVTM, CDR2 ANQGSEA. The CDR3 has 13 residues. The chain's CDR3 is CSVQGSVNTEAFF. In nucleotides, the CDR3 is TGCAGCGTACAGGGATCGGTGAACACTGAAGCTTTCTTT.

This clonotype occurred many times. CDR3 nucleotides: TGTGCCAGCAGCCTATCCTGGCCTATAAACACTGAAGCTTTCTTT. This gives the protein CASSLSWPINTEAFF. The gene calls are TRBV7-2 and TRBJ1-1, with unresolved D. CDR3 size: 15 residues. The germline gives CDR1 SGHTA, CDR2 FQGNSA. With 5 bases removed from V and 2 bases from J, the gap between germline ends came to 15 bases.

Many counts were recorded for this clonotype. V usage is TRBV12-3 or TRBV12-4 and J usage is TRBJ2-5, with D perhaps matching TRBD1 (5 bases). The length of the CDR3 is 13 residues. V shed 1 base and J shed 5 bases, with 8 bases lying between them. This CDR3 is CASSLEGVETQYF. DNA for the CDR3: TGTGCCAGCAGTTTAGAAGGGGTTGAGACCCAGTACTTC.

This clonotype was detected ten times or more. The rearrangement joins TRBV15 to TRBJ2-7; TRBD1 matches at 11 bases. Germline CDR1 is LNHNV and CDR2 is YYDKDF (reference sequence). The CDR3 has 19 residues. Trimming at V came to 1 base and at J to 0 bases, leaving 11 bases not matched to a gene. DNA for the CDR3: TGTGCCACCAGCAGAGGACCGGGACAGGGGGGTTCTCTCTCCTACGAGCAGTACTTC. Translation gives CATSRGPGQGGSLSYEQYF.

At least ten counts were recorded for this clonotype. This sequence joins TRBV11-1 and TRBJ2-7; 7 nucleotides agree with TRBD2. Losses at the gene ends were 5 bases for V and 2 bases for J; bases not matched to a gene: 18. Germline V gene data show CDR1 as SGHAT and CDR2 as FQDESV (reference sequence). This CDR3 has 18 amino acids. The CDR3 loop is CASSPRVGAGDSPYEQYF. As DNA, the CDR3 is TGTGCCAGCAGCCCGAGAGTCGGGGCGGGGGATAGTCCCTACGAGCAGTACTTC.

This clonotype has ten or more counts. The V call is TRBV6-1, the J call TRBJ1-1, with TRBD1 as a possible D gene (5 bases). Trimming stripped 2 bases from V and 8 bases from J, with 15 bases between. Germline V gene sequence: CDR1 MNHNS, CDR2 SASEGT. The CDR3 extends over 14 amino acids. For the CDR3, the DNA is TGTGCCAGCAGTGAAATCATGGGCAGGACAGAAGCTTTCTTT. It codes for CASSEIMGRTEAFF.

This clonotype occurred a few times. This chain uses TRBV11-3 with TRBJ2-5; D gene ambiguous. There are 17 residues in the CDR3. Germline assignment: CDR1 SGHNT and CDR2 YENEEA. Trimming removed 4 bases from V and 1 base from J, with 19 bases in between. The CDR3 DNA follows: TGTGCCAGCAGCTCCGGGCGTCTTAAAGGCAGCCAAGAGACCCAGTACTTC. The encoded protein is CASSSGRLKGSQETQYF.

In its sample, this clonotype was seen many times. V and J are TRBV6-5 and TRBJ1-6, with D tentatively TRBD1 (5 bases). The germline gives CDR1 MNHEY, CDR2 SVGAGI. The CDR3 spans 14 residues. V lost 2 bases and J lost 3, with 5 bases in between. CDR3 DNA: TGTGCCAGCAGTTACAGGGGCTATAATTCACCCCTCCACTTT. This gives the protein CASSYRGYNSPLHF.